The T cell receptor (beta chain) under discussion was sequenced for a study of Graves' ophthalmopathy and Graves' hyperthyroidism. The sample holds many counts of this clonotype. There are 14 residues in the CDR3. Germline V lookup: CDR1 LNHDA, CDR2 SQIVND (reference sequence). The J segment lost 10 bases and the V segment lost 5 bases, leaving 8 bases of the junction unmatched. RNA transcripts served as template for amplifying TCR beta CDR3 sequences. A first-round RT-PCR used HTBI primers, followed by a second-round multiplex PCR. TCRdb recomputed calls from the multiplex PCR reads with MiXCR, one row per CDR3 protein. Among under 250,000 distinct CDR3 sequences listed, roughly 29% were seen once.

The sequencing sample was made of peripheral blood. The chain uses TRBV19 and TRBJ1-6, with 7 nucleotides matching TRBD1. This TCR came from a man aged 50 or older with Graves' ophthalmopathy. CDR3 bases: TGTGCCAGTAGTCAGACAGGGAGCTACTCACCCCTCCACTTT. Translating gives CASSQTGSYSPLHF.